The 29 T cell receptor beta chains listed next were all sequenced from one sample in a study of T cell responses to AZD1222 COVID-19 vaccine. Only in-frame clones appear in the TCRdb table, and some are missing; sequencing was by immunoSEQ multiplex PCR. The sample has 90,000 to 130,000 clones, roughly 84% seen once; the top ten hold 3.3%. The sequencing used peripheral blood, collected on day 0 of AZD1222 vaccination. These receptors originate from an adult in good health.

V usage is TRBV5-6 and J usage is TRBJ2-7, with D uncertain. There are 13 residues in the CDR3. Germline V CDR1 and CDR2: SGHDT, YYEEEE. The germline V and J ends were trimmed by 1 base and 6 bases, with 11 bases remaining between them. This CDR3 is CASSLSVSGEQYF. As DNA, the CDR3 is TGTGCCAGCAGCTTGAGCGTGTCAGGCGAGCAGTACTTC. The entire variable domain, with the rest obtained from reference TRBV5-6 and TRBJ2-7, is as follows: DAGVTQSPTHLIKTRGQQVTLRCSPKSGHDTVSWYQQALGQGPQFIFQYYEEEERQRGNFPDRFSGHQFPNYSSELNVNALLLGDSALYLCASSLSVSGEQYFGPGTRLTVT.

The chain employs TRBV6-2 or TRBV6-3 and TRBJ2-6; 7 bases are a match to TRBD1. Looked up from germline, CDR1 is MNHEY and CDR2 is SVGEGT. The CDR3 consists of 17 residues. J gave up 0 bases and V 1 base, and 3 bases lay outside the gene matches. CDR3 amino acids: CASSYWDRNSGANVLTF. The CDR3 DNA is TGTGCCAGCAGTTACTGGGACAGAAACTCTGGGGCCAACGTCCTGACTTTC.

This chain joins TRBV28 and TRBJ1-5, with 10 bases aligning to TRBD1. Per the germline V gene, CDR1 is MDHEN and CDR2 is SYDVKM. The J segment lost 2 bases and the V segment lost 5 bases, leaving 6 bases of the junction unmatched. This CDR3 comprises 16 residues. The CDR3 is CASSPGTGVGNQPQHF. CDR3 DNA sequence: TGTGCCAGCAGTCCGGGGACAGGGGTTGGCAATCAGCCCCAGCATTTT.

The chain couples TRBV5-6 to TRBJ1-3; a possible D gene is TRBD1 (5 bases). Germline loops: CDR1 SGHDT, CDR2 YYEEEE. The CDR3 consists of 15 residues. V gave up 3 bases and J gave up 1 base, with 11 bases separating them. CDR3 bases: TGTGCCAGCAGCTCCGTGAGGGGTTCTGGAAACACCATATATTTT. Residues: CASSSVRGSGNTIYF.

The V gene is TRBV11-3, the J gene TRBJ2-1; D unresolved. The CDR3 covers 13 residues. Looked up from germline, CDR1 is SGHNT and CDR2 is YENEEA. The V end was cut by 6 bases, the J end by 10 bases, with 16 bases between. The CDR3 protein is CASSRSPAGEQFF. In DNA, the CDR3 is TGTGCCAGCAGTCGAAGCCCCGCCGGCGAGCAGTTCTTC.

This clone was observed once. This chain uses TRBV30 with TRBJ1-4, with D possibly being TRBD1 (6 bases). V dropped 3 bases and J dropped 5 bases, with 10 bases sitting between them. Germline-derived CDR1 and CDR2 are GTSNPN and SVGIG (reference sequence). The CDR3 runs 13 residues. The CDR3 DNA follows: TGTGCCTGGAGCGGGGGGCGCAATGAAAAACTGTTTTTT. Residues: CAWSGGRNEKLFF.

V is TRBV6-4 and J is TRBJ2-7; D remains ambiguous. The CDR3 has 14 amino acids. V gave up 8 bases and J gave up 1 base, with 15 bases separating them. Germline assignment: CDR1 MRHNA and CDR2 SNTAGT. The CDR3 bases are TGTGCCAGCCCCATTGGGGATTTATCCTACGAGCAGTACTTC. Translated, it gives CASPIGDLSYEQYF.

The chain links TRBV5-6 to TRBJ2-7; 7 nucleotides match TRBD2. Germline V gives CDR1 SGHDT, CDR2 YYEEEE. The CDR3 runs to 13 residues. With 4 bases clipped from V and 1 base from J, the junction kept 2 bases outside the gene matches. The CDR3 DNA reads as TGTGCCAGCAGCAAAGCGGGGTCCTACGAGCAGTACTTC. This encodes CASSKAGSYEQYF.

The V and J genes are TRBV5-6 and TRBJ1-1; D perhaps matches TRBD1 (6 bases). The CDR3 sequence is 16 residues long. CDR1 SGHDT and CDR2 YYEEEE come from the germline V gene. Trimming shortened V by 0 bases and J by 4 bases, and 16 bases separated the two germline ends. CDR3 DNA: TGTGCCAGCAGCTTGGCCGGGGGCAGGATGAGCACTGAAGCTTTCTTT. This translates into CASSLAGGRMSTEAFF. Full variable domain (missing parts from reference TRBV5-6 and TRBJ1-1): DAGVTQSPTHLIKTRGQQVTLRCSPKSGHDTVSWYQQALGQGPQFIFQYYEEEERQRGNFPDRFSGHQFPNYSSELNVNALLLGDSALYLCASSLAGGRMSTEAFFGQGTRLTVV.

The rearrangement uses TRBV2 and TRBJ1-2; unclear D gene. Per the germline V gene, CDR1 is SNHLY and CDR2 is FYNNEI. The CDR3 extends over 12 amino acids. V shed 7 bases and J shed 4 bases, with 10 bases lying between them. CDR3 loop: CASKQTLYGYTF. For the CDR3, the DNA is TGTGCCAGCAAGCAGACTCTCTATGGCTACACCTTC.

CDR3 sequence (DNA): TGTGCCAGCAGTCAAACAGGGATCCCTGAAGCTTTCTTT. Translated, it gives CASSQTGIPEAFF. This chain joins TRBV6-2 or TRBV6-3 and TRBJ1-1, with a weak D call TRBD1 (6 bases). The CDR3 totals 13 residues. In germline, CDR1 is MNHEY, CDR2 SVGEGT. V lost 5 bases, J lost 6 bases, and 13 bases lay in between.

This clone appeared a few times. V gene TRBV21-1 combines with J gene TRBJ2-5. TRBV21-1 is noted as a pseudogene. The CDR3 runs 13 residues. In DNA form, the CDR3 reads TGTGCCAGCAGCCCTGAAGGGACGGAGACCCAGTACTTC. It translates to CASSPEGTETQYF.

The chain recombines TRBV11-3 with TRBJ1-1, with a tentative D call TRBD1 (5 bases). V was shortened by 3 bases and J by 1 base, with 6 bases between the two germline ends. Germline assignment: CDR1 SGHNT and CDR2 YENEEA. This CDR3 has 13 amino acids. CDR3 amino acids: CASSFQGNTEAFF. CDR3 bases: TGTGCCAGCAGCTTCCAGGGGAACACTGAAGCTTTCTTT.

This chain links TRBV4-1 with TRBJ1-6, with a tentative D call TRBD1 (6 bases). With 3 bases removed from V and 4 bases from J, the gap between germline ends came to 10 bases. The CDR3 has 15 residues. Germline V gene sequence: CDR1 MGHRA, CDR2 YSYEKL. CDR3 sequence reads: CASSQPTGYNSPLHF. CDR3 nucleotide sequence: TGCGCCAGCAGCCAGCCGACAGGATATAATTCACCCCTCCACTTT.

The chain links TRBV13 to TRBJ2-5; D possibly corresponds to TRBD2 (5 bases). Per the germline V gene, CDR1 is PRHDT and CDR2 is FYEKMQ (reference sequence). V dropped 1 base and J dropped 4 bases, with 10 bases sitting between them. CDR3 length equals 14 residues. In DNA form, the CDR3 reads TGTGCCAGCAGCTTAGAGTTAGCGAGAGAGACCCAGTACTTC. This encodes CASSLELARETQYF.

This chain connects TRBV11-2 to TRBJ2-3; TRBD2 aligns across 7 bases. The germline V gene has CDR1 SGHAT and CDR2 FQNNGV. Unmatched junction bases numbered 15, after V lost 4 bases and J lost 5 bases. This CDR3 region has 17 residues. The CDR3 region is CASSWDWEGSVGDTQYF. CDR3 sequence (DNA): TGTGCCAGCAGCTGGGACTGGGAGGGTAGCGTGGGAGATACGCAGTATTTT.

The chain recombines TRBV19 with TRBJ2-1, with D uncertain. The germline gives CDR1 LNHDA, CDR2 SQIVND (reference sequence). Trimming cost V 4 bases and J 6 bases, with 10 bases left between them. The CDR3 totals 13 residues. The CDR3 sequence is CASSTTNINEQFF. The CDR3 DNA is TGTGCCAGTAGTACGACAAACATCAATGAGCAGTTCTTC.

The chain links TRBV18 to TRBJ2-1; 8 nucleotides agree with TRBD1. The CDR3 contains 12 residues. V shed 2 bases, J shed 16 bases, and the junction held 7 bases outside the gene matches. Germline V gene data show CDR1 as KGHSH and CDR2 as LQKENI. CDR3 nucleotides: TGTGCCAGCTCACCAGGACAGGGCGACGATTTCTTC. Its translation is CASSPGQGDDFF.

The CDR3 DNA is TGTGCCACCAGTGAAACTACAGGGAGTGTTTATGGCTACACCTTC. This gives the protein CATSETTGSVYGYTF. The chain uses TRBV24-1 and TRBJ1-2; possible D gene TRBD1, 6 bases. Trimming removed 4 bases at V and 5 bases at J, with 16 bases between. The CDR3 runs to 15 residues. CDR1 is KGHDR and CDR2 is SFDVKD in the germline V gene.

The chain has TRBV5-8 and TRBJ1-6, with D perhaps TRBD1 (6 bases). The CDR3 is made up of 13 amino acids. The V gene lost 3 bases and the J gene lost 14 bases, with 15 bases spanning the gap. Germline V gives CDR1 SGHTS, CDR2 YDEGEE. The CDR3 coding sequence is TGTGCCAGCAGCTCCCAAACCACAGGGTCCCTCCACTTT. Translating gives CASSSQTTGSLHF.

This clone has a single count. The chain uses TRBV5-8 and TRBJ1-2, with unresolved D. Trimming left V 4 bases short and J 8 bases short, with 15 bases between. Germline values: CDR1 SGHTS, CDR2 YDEGEE. The CDR3 length is 13 residues. CDR3 in DNA: TGTGCCAGCAGCCGCGAGGCCGGTTTGGGCTACACCTTC. Amino acid sequence: CASSREAGLGYTF.

The V call is TRBV9, the J call TRBJ1-1; TRBD1 matches at 7 bases. With 3 bases clipped from V and 3 bases from J, the junction kept 8 bases outside the gene matches. This CDR3 comprises 15 residues. Germline CDR1 SGDLS, CDR2 YYNGEE. CDR3 DNA sequence: TGTGCCAGCAGCGCAACAGGGGAGGGGTACACTGAAGCTTTCTTT. Translating it yields CASSATGEGYTEAFF.

The V gene is TRBV28, the J gene TRBJ1-2, with TRBD1 matching over 8 bases. V gave up 3 bases and J gave up 3 bases; unmatched junction bases: 9. Germline V gene data show CDR1 as MDHEN and CDR2 as SYDVKM. This CDR3 comprises 16 residues. CDR3 loop: CASSFSWDRFDYGYTF. CDR3 nucleotides: TGTGCCAGCAGTTTTTCGTGGGACAGGTTTGACTATGGCTACACCTTC.

The chain couples TRBV5-6 to TRBJ2-3; a weak D match, TRBD2 (5 bases). V was shortened by 5 bases and J by 3 bases, with 10 bases between the two germline ends. From germline, CDR1 is SGHDT and CDR2 YYEEEE. This CDR3 has 13 amino acids. CDR3 nucleotides: TGTGCCAGCAGAGATACGGGGACAGATACGCAGTATTTT. This translates into CASRDTGTDTQYF.

The chain combines TRBV5-1 with TRBJ1-2; D call uncertain. CDR1 is SGHRS and CDR2 is YFSETQ in the germline V gene. The V end lost 3 bases, the J end lost 6 bases, and 12 bases lay between the germline ends. This CDR3 comprises 13 residues. Here the CDR3 DNA reads TGCGCCAGCAGCTCTGGGCCAGAGGATGGCTACACCTTC. Its protein is CASSSGPEDGYTF.

The J gene is TRBJ2-7, the V gene TRBV7-8, with a tentative D call TRBD2 (5 bases). The V end lost 5 bases, the J end lost 2 bases, and 13 bases lay between the germline ends. This CDR3 is built from 14 residues. Germline V gene sequence: CDR1 SGHVS, CDR2 FQNEAQ. The CDR3, as DNA: TGTGCCAGCAGCCCTTTCGGGGATCCCTACGAGCAGTACTTC. Its protein is CASSPFGDPYEQYF.

The chain carries TRBV6-6 and TRBJ2-3, with D perhaps matching TRBD1 (5 bases). The germline V gene has CDR1 MNHNY and CDR2 SVGAGI (reference sequence). This CDR3 spans 13 amino acids. Trimming cost V 6 bases and J 6 bases, with 13 bases left between them. Here the CDR3 DNA reads TGTGCCAGCAGCCCTTCTTCAGGGGATACGCAGTATTTT. This codes for CASSPSSGDTQYF.

The chain links TRBV5-5 to TRBJ1-2, with D perhaps TRBD1 (5 bases). Looked up from germline, CDR1 is SGHKS and CDR2 is YYEKEE (reference sequence). The germline V and J ends were trimmed by 0 bases and 1 base, with 10 bases remaining between them. This CDR3 comprises 15 residues. The CDR3 loop reads CASSLEGRGNYGYTF. In DNA form, the CDR3 reads TGTGCCAGCAGCTTGGAGGGGAGGGGTAACTATGGCTACACCTTC.

The rearrangement joins TRBV6-6 to TRBJ1-1; D is unclear. Between the trimmed V and J ends, which lost 6 bases and 1 base, there was a span of 12 bases. The CDR3 loop spans 14 amino acids. Germline CDR1 and CDR2: MNHNY and SVGAGI (reference sequence). CDR3 sequence (DNA): TGTGCCAGCAGGCTAGGTTTAAAGAACACTGAAGCTTTCTTT. This encodes CASRLGLKNTEAFF.